The clone carrying this TCR beta chain was observed at least ten times. Its cognate antigen is unknown. The data stem from a study of T-cell memory formation after mild COVID-19. About the research overall: Largely, the TCR clusters proved donor specific.

TCRdb re-derived calls from the 5' RACE reads in MiXCR, one entry per CDR3 protein. This sample has almost 550,000 distinct CDR3 sequences, with about a fifth found just once. Study results and limitations: Contracting CD4+ clones were located mainly in CM and EM, and CD8+ clones in EMRA. That cross-reactive memory joined was suggested by some responding clones appearing in pre-infection memory.

Germline assignment: CDR1 SGHVS and CDR2 FNYEAQ. The CDR3 consists of 14 residues. V lost 1 base to trimming and J lost 5 bases, with 11 bases between them. The rearrangement uses TRBV7-6 and TRBJ2-5; D may be TRBD1 or TRBD2 (5 bases each). Specimen: PBMCs or a T cell subset sorted from them (not recorded which). The receptor's source is an adult woman who had mild COVID-19 (a few samples of this study predate the infection). Cell type and time point are not known. The CDR3 region is CASSLGGTGETQYF. In nucleotides, the CDR3 is TGTGCCAGCAGCTTAGGGGGGACGGGGGAGACCCAGTACTTC. Based on the CDR3 plus reference TRBV7-6 and TRBJ2-5, the full variable domain is GAGVSQSPRYKVTKRGQDVALRCDPISGHVSLYWYRQALGQGPEFLTYFNYEAQQDKSGLPNDRFSAERPEGSISTLTIQRTEQRDSAMYRCASSLGGTGETQYFGPGTRLLVL.